This TCR beta chain was profiled in a study of cytomegalovirus exposure and HLA in healthy donors. Findings and caveats of the study: In a later analysis, CMV-associated beta chains were mostly HLA-associated, it appeared.

This clone has just a few counts. What it binds is unknown. PCR primers comprised 60 Vbeta and 13 Jbeta primers. The repertoire was sequenced with immunoSEQ multiplex PCR; TCRdb's copy has only in-frame clones and lacks some. The repertoire consists of 55,000 to 85,000 clones, with 78% occurring once and the leading ten covering 7.8%. Deletions cut 0 bases from V and 4 bases from J, with 12 bases between. This CDR3 spans 15 amino acids. Germline V gives CDR1 MNHEY, CDR2 SVGAGI. Sample: PBMCs. This rearrangement joins TRBV6-5 to TRBJ1-2, with no clear D. This TCR derives from a man aged 18 to 35 in good health and CMV-seropositive. This CDR3 is CASSYSRGSGYGYTF. In nucleotides, the CDR3 is TGTGCCAGCAGTTACTCTCGGGGTTCAGGCTATGGCTACACCTTC.